This passage covers 5 T cell receptor beta chains from one sample sequenced in a study of a mutant IDH1 vaccine in newly diagnosed glioma. Which antigens these TCRs recognize remains unknown. Libraries were prepared by immunoSEQ multiplex PCR; TCRdb keeps only in-frame clonotypes and omits some of them. The table includes 84,000 or so clones, roughly 77% detected once. Time point here: week 47, end of study. Doses of 300 ug of mutant IDH1 20-mer peptide were given with topical imiquimod. The input for sequencing was PBMCs, taken from a glioma patient whose treatment included an IDH1 peptide vaccine. The receptors shown here come from a man aged 35 to 55 with glioma.

V is TRBV6-6 and J is TRBJ1-5, with D unresolved. V shed 2 bases and J shed 6 bases, with 8 bases lying between them. The CDR3 is 13 residues long. In germline, CDR1 is MNHNY, CDR2 SVGAGI (reference sequence). This CDR3 is CASSYPVGQPQHF. The CDR3 DNA follows: TGTGCCAGCAGTTACCCGGTCGGTCAGCCCCAGCATTTT.

The chain links TRBV28 to TRBJ1-5, with a weak D call TRBD1 (5 bases). Germline V lookup: CDR1 MDHEN, CDR2 SYDVKM. The germline V and J ends were trimmed by 3 bases and 3 bases, with 9 bases remaining between them. CDR3 length: 14 amino acids. The CDR3 sequence is CASSLAGINQPQHF. The DNA of the CDR3 is TGTGCCAGCAGTTTGGCAGGGATCAATCAGCCCCAGCATTTT.

This clone has a single count. The chain is built from TRBV18 and TRBJ2-3; D remains unclear. This CDR3 is 15 amino acids long. V gave up 3 bases and J gave up 0 bases, with 10 bases separating them. CDR1 and CDR2 from the germline V gene are KGHSH and LQKENI. The CDR3 DNA is TGTGCCAGCTCACCCAAGCCCCCTAGCACAGATACGCAGTATTTT. Its translation is CASSPKPPSTDTQYF.

The rearrangement links TRBV9 to TRBJ2-1; D is undetermined. Germline V lookup: CDR1 SGDLS, CDR2 YYNGEE. The CDR3 covers 15 residues. Trimming stripped 3 bases from V and 0 bases from J, with 10 bases between. The CDR3 DNA is TGTGCCAGCAGCGAGGCCCCTAGCTCCTACAATGAGCAGTTCTTC. It encodes CASSEAPSSYNEQFF.

This clone came up a few times. V gene TRBV6-5 combines with J gene TRBJ2-1; 11 bases line up with TRBD2. Per the germline V gene, CDR1 is MNHEY and CDR2 is SVGAGI. Unmatched junction bases numbered 8, after V lost 6 bases and J lost 7 bases. The CDR3 runs to 15 residues. CDR3: CASSRNLAGGNEQFF. Here the CDR3 DNA reads TGTGCCAGCAGCCGGAACTTAGCGGGAGGGAATGAGCAGTTCTTC.